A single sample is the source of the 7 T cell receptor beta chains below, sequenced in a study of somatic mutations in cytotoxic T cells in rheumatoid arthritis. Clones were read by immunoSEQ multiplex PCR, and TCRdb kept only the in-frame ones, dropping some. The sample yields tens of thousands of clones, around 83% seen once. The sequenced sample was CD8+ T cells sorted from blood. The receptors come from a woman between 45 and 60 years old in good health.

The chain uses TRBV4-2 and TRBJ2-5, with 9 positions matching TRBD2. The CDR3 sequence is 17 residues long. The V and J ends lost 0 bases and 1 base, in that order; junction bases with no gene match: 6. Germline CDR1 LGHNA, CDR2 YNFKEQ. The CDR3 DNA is TGTGCCAGCAGCCAAGATCCGCCTAGCGGGGTCCAAGAGACCCAGTACTTC. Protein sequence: CASSQDPPSGVQETQYF.

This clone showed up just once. CDR3 coding DNA: TGCGCCAGCGTGGGGGAGGGGGGCTCGGGCACTGAAGCTTTCTTT. Amino acid sequence: CASVGEGGSGTEAFF. The chain has TRBV4-1 and TRBJ1-1, with a weak D call TRBD1 (6 bases). CDR3 length equals 15 residues. Germline loops: CDR1 MGHRA, CDR2 YSYEKL. Deletions cut 8 bases from V and 4 bases from J, with 20 bases between.

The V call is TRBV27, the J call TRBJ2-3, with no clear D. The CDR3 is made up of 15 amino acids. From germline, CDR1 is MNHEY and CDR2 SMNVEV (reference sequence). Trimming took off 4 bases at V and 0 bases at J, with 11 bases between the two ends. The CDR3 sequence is CASSYRYTSTDTQYF. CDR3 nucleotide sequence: TGTGCCAGCAGTTACCGCTATACTAGCACAGATACGCAGTATTTT.

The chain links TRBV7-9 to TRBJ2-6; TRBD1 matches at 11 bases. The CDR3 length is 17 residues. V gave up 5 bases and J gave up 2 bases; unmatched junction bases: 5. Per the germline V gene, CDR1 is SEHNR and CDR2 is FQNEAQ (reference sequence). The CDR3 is CASSLGTGGTGANVLTF. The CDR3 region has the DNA TGTGCCAGCAGCCTCGGGACAGGGGGGACTGGGGCCAACGTCCTGACTTTC.

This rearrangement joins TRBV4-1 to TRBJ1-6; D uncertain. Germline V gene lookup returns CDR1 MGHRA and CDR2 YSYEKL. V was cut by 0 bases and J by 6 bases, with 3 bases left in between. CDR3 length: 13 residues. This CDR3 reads CASSQDVNSPLHF. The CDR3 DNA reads TGCGCCAGCAGCCAAGACGTTAATTCACCCCTCCACTTT.

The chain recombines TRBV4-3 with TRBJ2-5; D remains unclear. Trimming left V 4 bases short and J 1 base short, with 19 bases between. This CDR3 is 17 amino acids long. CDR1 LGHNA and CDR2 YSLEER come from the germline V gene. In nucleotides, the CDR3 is TGCGCCAGCAGCCCCACCTGGCTGGGCTTTATCCAAGAGACCCAGTACTTC. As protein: CASSPTWLGFIQETQYF.

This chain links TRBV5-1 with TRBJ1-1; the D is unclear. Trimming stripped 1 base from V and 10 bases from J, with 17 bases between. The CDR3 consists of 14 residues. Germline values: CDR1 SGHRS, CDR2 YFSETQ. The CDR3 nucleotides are TGCGCCAGCAGCTTGAGACCCGCCCTTGGCGGAGCTTTCTTT. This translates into CASSLRPALGGAFF.